The TCR beta chain described here comes from a study of Ad26.COV2.S vaccination and SARS-CoV-2 variants. Repertoires were generated with immunoSEQ multiplex PCR, while TCRdb's copy carries only in-frame clones and drops some. The sample lists fewer than 400,000 clones, over 80% occurring once. A remark on this clone: Its target is not known.

Treatment described: around 19 received Ad26.COV2.S at low or high dose, single or two shots; roughly five received placebo; per-sample allocation not given. After the first vaccine or placebo injection, samples were drawn on day 63. Whole-study results and caveats: Recipients of either vaccine or placebo displayed similar breadth of non-spike TCRs.

Material: peripheral blood, obtained in a trial of Ad26.COV2.S vaccine versus placebo. The TCR originated in a person between 18 and 65 years old who received the Ad26.COV2.S COVID-19 vaccine or a placebo.

The CDR3 loop is CASSQEIHRVAEQFF. In nucleotides, the CDR3 is TGTGCCAGCAGCCAAGAGATCCACAGGGTGGCTGAGCAGTTCTTC. This rearrangement joins TRBV3-1 (or the pseudogene TRBV3-2) to TRBJ2-1; D may be TRBD1 (6 bases). V was pared by 0 bases and J by 9 bases, with 15 bases between. The germline CDR1 and CDR2 sequences are LGHDT and YNNKEL (reference sequence). This CDR3 has 15 residues.